This entry lists 12 T cell receptor beta chains sequenced from one sample in a study of T cell responses to AZD1222 COVID-19 vaccine. Generated by immunoSEQ multiplex PCR, the TCRdb table keeps only in-frame clones and is missing some. The data hold approximately 82,000 clones, with around 83% observed a single time. Sequencing used peripheral blood, obtained on day 0 of AZD1222 vaccination. Receptors originate from an adult in good health.

This clone was counted only a few times. CDR3 in amino acids: CASSYSPRGGTYEQYF. The CDR3 nucleotides are TGTGCCAGCAGTTACTCCCCTAGGGGGGGCACCTACGAGCAGTACTTC. The chain couples TRBV6-2 or TRBV6-3 to TRBJ2-7, with D tentatively TRBD2 (7 bases). V lost 0 bases and J 2 bases, leaving 14 bases between the germline ends. The germline V gene encodes CDR1 MNHEY and CDR2 SVGEGT. This CDR3 spans 16 amino acids.

This rearrangement joins TRBV27 to TRBJ2-1; TRBD2 agrees at 8 bases. This CDR3 has 14 residues. The V gene's germline CDR1 is MNHEY and CDR2 SMNVEV (reference sequence). The ends lost 6 bases at V and 4 bases at J; junction bases unmatched: 5. The CDR3 bases are TGTGCCAGCAGCGGGGGGGCCCGGTACAATGAGCAGTTCTTC. Amino acids: CASSGGARYNEQFF.

The chain has TRBV24-1 and TRBJ1-1; TRBD1 matches 8 bases. V dropped 4 bases and J dropped 10; count of bases not matched to a gene: 10. Germline V gene data show CDR1 as KGHDR and CDR2 as SFDVKD. This CDR3 has 14 amino acids. CDR3 loop: CATSDPRQGWIAFF. DNA of the CDR3: TGTGCCACCAGTGACCCCCGACAGGGGTGGATAGCTTTCTTT.

The rearrangement links TRBV15 to TRBJ2-7, with unresolved D. Germline V gives CDR1 LNHNV, CDR2 YYDKDF (reference sequence). V was clipped by 4 bases and J by 4 bases, with 5 bases between them. There are 11 residues in the CDR3. The CDR3 coding sequence is TGTGCCACCAGCAACTCTTACGAGCAGTACTTC. It translates to CATSNSYEQYF.

The V and J genes are TRBV11-1 and TRBJ2-7, with 8 bases fitting TRBD1. V lost 6 bases, J lost 2 bases, and 6 bases stayed unmatched. CDR1 is SGHAT, CDR2 FQDESV, per germline (reference sequence). This CDR3 region has 14 residues. CDR3 residues: CASSRRQGTYEQYF. CDR3 nucleotide sequence: TGTGCCAGCAGTCGACGACAGGGGACCTACGAGCAGTACTTC.

This rearrangement joins TRBV4-1 to TRBJ2-3; D is possibly TRBD2 (5 bases). The CDR3 has 14 residues. V lost 5 bases, J lost 3 bases, and 12 bases lay in between. Germline V gives CDR1 MGHRA, CDR2 YSYEKL. CDR3 nucleotides: TGCGCCAGCAGCTACGGAGGAAGGACAGATACGCAGTATTTT. Translation gives CASSYGGRTDTQYF.

This clone was observed a handful of times. The chain links TRBV3-1 (or the pseudogene TRBV3-2) to TRBJ1-2, with D maybe TRBD1 (5 bases). The CDR3 sequence is 11 residues long. V lost 3 bases and J 6 bases, leaving 5 bases between the germline ends. CDR1 and CDR2 (germline): LGHDT, YNNKEL (reference sequence). The CDR3 is CASSQGHGYTF. CDR3 in DNA: TGTGCCAGCAGCCAGGGACATGGCTACACCTTC.

The J gene is TRBJ2-7, the V gene TRBV19, with 7 nucleotides matching TRBD1. Germline lookup yields CDR1 LNHDA and CDR2 SQIVND (reference sequence). The J segment lost 4 bases and the V segment lost 5 bases, leaving 11 bases of the junction unmatched. The CDR3 has 15 residues. The DNA for the CDR3 is TGTGCCAGTAGTGTCGCCGGGACAGAACTTTACGAGCAGTACTTC. It codes for CASSVAGTELYEQYF. Combining the CDR3 with reference TRBV19 and TRBJ2-7 gives the whole variable domain DGGITQSPKYLFRKEGQNVTLSCEQNLNHDAMYWYRQDPGQGLRLIYYSQIVNDFQKGDIAEGYSVSREKKESFPLTVTSAQKNPTAFYLCASSVAGTELYEQYFGPGTRLTVT.

The V call is TRBV5-1, the J call TRBJ1-5; D is unclear. Trimming took 7 bases from V and 0 from J, leaving 14 bases between them. Germline loops: CDR1 SGHRS, CDR2 YFSETQ. CDR3 length: 15 amino acids. CDR3 nucleotides: TGCGCCAGCTTCCCCAGGCCCCATAGCAATCAGCCCCAGCATTTT. This encodes CASFPRPHSNQPQHF. The entire variable domain, with the rest obtained from reference TRBV5-1 and TRBJ1-5, is as follows: KAGVTQTPRYLIKTRGQQVTLSCSPISGHRSVSWYQQTPGQGLQFLFEYFSETQRNKGNFPGRFSGRQFSNSRSEMNVSTLELGDSALYLCASFPRPHSNQPQHFGDGTRLSIL.

The chain recombines TRBV7-2 with TRBJ1-5; D not resolved. Germline values: CDR1 SGHTA, CDR2 FQGNSA. CDR3 length: 13 residues. V shed 4 bases and J shed 6 bases, with 10 bases lying between them. The CDR3 region has the DNA TGTGCCAGCAGCTCCGGGCCTCGTCAGCCCCAGCATTTT. Amino acids: CASSSGPRQPQHF. The full variable domain, completed using reference TRBV7-2 and TRBJ1-5, is GAGVSQSPSNKVTEKGKDVELRCDPISGHTALYWYRQSLGQGLEFLIYFQGNSAPDKSGLPSDRFSAERTGGSVSTLTIQRTQQEDSAVYLCASSSGPRQPQHFGDGTRLSIL.

The chain recombines TRBV18 with TRBJ1-2; D is undetermined. V lost 3 bases to trimming and J lost 4 bases, with 12 bases between them. CDR1 and CDR2 from the germline V gene are KGHSH and LQKENI. The CDR3 sequence is 14 residues long. The CDR3 DNA sequence: TGTGCCAGCTCACCGACCACAGACCTCTATGGCTACACCTTC. Translating it yields CASSPTTDLYGYTF. The whole variable domain, filled in from reference TRBV18 and TRBJ1-2, reads NAGVMQNPRHLVRRRGQEARLRCSPMKGHSHVYWYRQLPEEGLKFMVYLQKENIIDESGMPKERFSAEFPKEGPSILRIQQVVRGDSAAYFCASSPTTDLYGYTFGSGTRLTVV.

The chain carries TRBV27 and TRBJ2-7; TRBD2 aligns across 8 bases. V trimming: 0 bases; J trimming: 4 bases; junction bases outside the gene matches: 5. Germline loops: CDR1 MNHEY, CDR2 SMNVEV (reference sequence). The CDR3 is 15 residues long. The CDR3 DNA reads TGTGCCAGCAGTTTATCCCGGGGGGGTGCGTACGAGCAGTACTTC. Protein product: CASSLSRGGAYEQYF.